Described below is a single T cell receptor beta chain sequence and its context. Its antigen is not known. The sample belongs to a study of blood T cells in healthy people across ages. Study-level background: When template switching was applied, about one barcoded beta molecule was captured per two T cells.

A second PCR, run for roughly 7 to 12 cycles, used a sample-barcoded 5' primer plus a J-beta primer mix. Using its own MiXCR run on the 5' RACE reads, TCRdb lists one record per CDR3 protein. The sample yields around 1,000,000 distinct CDR3 sequences, 35% to 40% seen once. Germline CDR1 and CDR2: SGHDT and YYEEEE. V gave up 6 bases and J gave up 8 bases; unmatched junction bases: 6. There are 13 residues in the CDR3. Study-wide results and caveats: Per million T cells, TCR beta diversity dropped roughly linearly as age increased.

Caucasian, healthy and from Russia, the donors were aged between about 6 and 90. Sequences were obtained from blood. J is TRBJ2-1 and V is TRBV5-6; the match to TRBD1 covers 9 bases. The source is a man between 18 and 35 years old in good health. The CDR3 coding sequence is TGTGCCAGCACCACGGACAGGGGATATGAGCAGTTCTTC. Its protein is CASTTDRGYEQFF. Supplemented by reference TRBV5-6 and TRBJ2-1, the full variable domain reads DAGVTQSPTHLIKTRGQQVTLRCSPKSGHDTVSWYQQALGQGPQFIFQYYEEEERQRGNFPDRFSGHQFPNYSSELNVNALLLGDSALYLCASTTDRGYEQFFGPGTRLTVL.